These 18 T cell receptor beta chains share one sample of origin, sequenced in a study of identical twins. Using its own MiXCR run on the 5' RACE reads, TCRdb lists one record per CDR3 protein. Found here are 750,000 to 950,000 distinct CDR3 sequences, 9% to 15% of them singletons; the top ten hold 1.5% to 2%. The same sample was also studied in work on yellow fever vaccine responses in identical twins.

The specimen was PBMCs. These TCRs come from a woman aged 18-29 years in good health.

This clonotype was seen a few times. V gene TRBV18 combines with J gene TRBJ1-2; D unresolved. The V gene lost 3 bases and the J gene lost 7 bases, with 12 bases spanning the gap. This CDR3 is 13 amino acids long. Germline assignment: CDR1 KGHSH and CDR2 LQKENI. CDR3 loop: CASSPSALGGYTF. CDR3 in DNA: TGTGCCAGCTCACCGAGCGCCCTGGGTGGCTACACCTTC.

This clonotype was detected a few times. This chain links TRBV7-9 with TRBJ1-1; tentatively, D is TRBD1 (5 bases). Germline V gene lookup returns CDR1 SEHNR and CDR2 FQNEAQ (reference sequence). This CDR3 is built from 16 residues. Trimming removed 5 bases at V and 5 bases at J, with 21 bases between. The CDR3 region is CASSPYAGRDVTEAFF. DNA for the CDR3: TGTGCCAGCAGCCCTTATGCGGGCAGGGACGTTACTGAAGCTTTCTTT.

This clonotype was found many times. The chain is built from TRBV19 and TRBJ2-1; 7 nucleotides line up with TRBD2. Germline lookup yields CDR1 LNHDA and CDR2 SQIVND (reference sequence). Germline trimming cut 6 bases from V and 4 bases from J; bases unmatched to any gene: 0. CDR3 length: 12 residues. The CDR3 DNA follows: TGTGCCAGTAGGGGGGGGTACAATGAGCAGTTCTTC. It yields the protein CASRGGYNEQFF.

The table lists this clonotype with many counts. The CDR3 bases are TGTGCCAGCAGTCGTCACGGGGGGCACGCTGAAGCTTTCTTT. The encoded protein is CASSRHGGHAEAFF. The gene calls are TRBV7-9 and TRBJ1-1; D possibly corresponds to TRBD1 (6 bases). The length of the CDR3 is 14 residues. Per the germline V gene, CDR1 is SEHNR and CDR2 is FQNEAQ (reference sequence). Trimming left V 6 bases short and J 6 bases short, with 17 bases between. Full variable domain (rest looked up from reference TRBV7-9 and TRBJ1-1): DTGVSQNPRHKITKRGQNVTFRCDPISEHNRLYWYRQTLGQGPEFLTYFQNEAQLEKSRLLSDRFSAERPKGSFSTLEIQRTEQGDSAMYLCASSRHGGHAEAFFGQGTRLTVV.

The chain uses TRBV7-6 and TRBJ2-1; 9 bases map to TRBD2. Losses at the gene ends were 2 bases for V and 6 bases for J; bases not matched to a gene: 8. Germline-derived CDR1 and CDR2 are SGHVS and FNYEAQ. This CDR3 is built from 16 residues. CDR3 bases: TGTGCCAGCAGCTTACTGGCGGGGGGGCCCTGCAATGAGCAGTTCTTC. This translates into CASSLLAGGPCNEQFF.

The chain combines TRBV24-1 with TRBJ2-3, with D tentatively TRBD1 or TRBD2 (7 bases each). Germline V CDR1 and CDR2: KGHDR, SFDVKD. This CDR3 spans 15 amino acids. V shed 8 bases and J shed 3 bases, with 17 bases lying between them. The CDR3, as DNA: TGTGCCACCACCACCGGGGAGGGGGCAACAGATACGCAGTATTTT. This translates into CATTTGEGATDTQYF.

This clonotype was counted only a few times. DNA for the CDR3: TGTGCCAGCAGTATAACAAGTTTGGCTACGCAGTATTTT. This sequence encodes CASSITSLATQYF. The chain couples TRBV7-2 to TRBJ2-3, with D uncertain. From germline, CDR1 is SGHTA and CDR2 FQGNSA. The V end lost 6 bases, the J end lost 8 bases, and 15 bases lay between the germline ends. CDR3 length: 13 residues.

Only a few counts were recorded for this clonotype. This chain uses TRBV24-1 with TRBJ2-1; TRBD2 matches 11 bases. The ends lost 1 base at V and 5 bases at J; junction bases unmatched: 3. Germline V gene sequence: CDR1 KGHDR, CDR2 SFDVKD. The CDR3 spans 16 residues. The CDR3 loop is CATSDLKTSGNNEQFF. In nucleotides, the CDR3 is TGTGCCACCAGTGATTTAAAGACTAGCGGGAACAATGAGCAGTTCTTC.

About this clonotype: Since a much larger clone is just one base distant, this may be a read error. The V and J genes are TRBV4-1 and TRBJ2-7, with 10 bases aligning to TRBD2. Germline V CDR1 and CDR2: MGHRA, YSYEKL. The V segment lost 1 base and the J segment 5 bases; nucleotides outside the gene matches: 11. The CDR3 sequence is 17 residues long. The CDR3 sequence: CASSQVWSSGSRNEQYF. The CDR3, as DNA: TGCGCCAGCAGCCAAGTTTGGTCTAGCGGGAGTCGTAACGAGCAGTACTTC.

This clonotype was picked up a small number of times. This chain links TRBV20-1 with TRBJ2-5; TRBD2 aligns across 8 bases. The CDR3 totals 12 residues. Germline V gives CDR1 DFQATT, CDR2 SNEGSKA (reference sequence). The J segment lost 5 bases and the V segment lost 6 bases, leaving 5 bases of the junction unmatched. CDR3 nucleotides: TGCAGTGCCGGGAGGGTATCGGAGACCCAGTACTTC. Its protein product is CSAGRVSETQYF.

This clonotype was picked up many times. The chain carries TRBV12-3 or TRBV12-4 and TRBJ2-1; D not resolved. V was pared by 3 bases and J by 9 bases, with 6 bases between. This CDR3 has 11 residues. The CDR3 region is CASSFGTEQFF. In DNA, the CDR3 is TGTGCCAGCAGTTTTGGCACTGAGCAGTTCTTC.

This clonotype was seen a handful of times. The CDR3 here is CSAGTAYSNQPQHF. CDR3 nucleotides: TGCAGTGCCGGGACAGCTTATAGCAATCAGCCCCAGCATTTT. The chain uses TRBV20-1 and TRBJ1-5; 7 bases line up with TRBD1. CDR1 DFQATT and CDR2 SNEGSKA come from the germline V gene (reference sequence). Trimming cost V 6 bases and J 0 bases; bases outside gene matches: 5. CDR3 length equals 14 residues.

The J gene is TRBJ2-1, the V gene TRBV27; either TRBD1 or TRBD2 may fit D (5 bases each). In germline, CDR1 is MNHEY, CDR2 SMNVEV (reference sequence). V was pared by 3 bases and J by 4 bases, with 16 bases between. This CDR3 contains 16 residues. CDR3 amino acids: CASSFGGGSEYNEQFF. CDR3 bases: TGTGCCAGCAGTTTTGGTGGGGGATCGGAGTACAATGAGCAGTTCTTC.

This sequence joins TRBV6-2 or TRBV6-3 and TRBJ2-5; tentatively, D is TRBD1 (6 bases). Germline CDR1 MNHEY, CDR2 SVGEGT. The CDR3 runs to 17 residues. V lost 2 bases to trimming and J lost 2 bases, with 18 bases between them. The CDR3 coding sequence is TGTGCCAGCAGTTACGGCGTGACAGGAGCTTCACAAGAGACCCAGTACTTC. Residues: CASSYGVTGASQETQYF.

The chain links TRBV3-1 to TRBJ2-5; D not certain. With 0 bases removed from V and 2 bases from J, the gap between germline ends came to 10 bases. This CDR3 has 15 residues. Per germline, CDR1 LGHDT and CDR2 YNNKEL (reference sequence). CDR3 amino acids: CASSQDDWNQETQYF. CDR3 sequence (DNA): TGTGCCAGCAGCCAAGATGACTGGAATCAAGAGACCCAGTACTTC.

CDR3 protein: CAPDGRLAGWTDTQYF. The CDR3 coding sequence is TGTGCCCCCGACGGCCGACTAGCGGGATGGACAGATACGCAGTATTTT. V usage is TRBV3-1 and J usage is TRBJ2-3, with TRBD2 identical over 11 bases. Germline-derived CDR1 and CDR2 are LGHDT and YNNKEL (reference sequence). The CDR3 length is 16 residues. V gave up 11 bases and J gave up 3 bases; unmatched junction bases: 13.

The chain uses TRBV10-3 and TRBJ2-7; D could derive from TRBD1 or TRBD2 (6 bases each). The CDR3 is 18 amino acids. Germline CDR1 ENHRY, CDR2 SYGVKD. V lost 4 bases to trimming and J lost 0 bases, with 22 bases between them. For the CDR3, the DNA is TGTGCCATCAGTGGATCACAGGAGGGGGACGACATCTCCTACGAGCAGTACTTC. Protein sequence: CAISGSQEGDDISYEQYF.

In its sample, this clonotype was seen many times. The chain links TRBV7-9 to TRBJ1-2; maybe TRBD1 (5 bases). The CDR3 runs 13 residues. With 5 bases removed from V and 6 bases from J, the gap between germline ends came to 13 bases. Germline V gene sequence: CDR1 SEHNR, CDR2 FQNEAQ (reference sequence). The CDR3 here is CASSRDGSDGYTF. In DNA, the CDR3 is TGTGCCAGCAGCCGGGACGGATCCGATGGCTACACCTTC.